This passage covers 9 T cell receptor beta chains from one sample sequenced in a study of blood T cell repertoires in COVID-19. Generated by immunoSEQ multiplex PCR, the TCRdb table keeps only in-frame clones and is missing some. Of about 170,000 clones detected, over 75% appear once; the ten largest clones hold 6.9%. Sequenced sample: peripheral blood. The source is an elderly man with COVID-19, enrolled during active disease.

V is TRBV5-4 and J is TRBJ2-7, with a possible D match to TRBD1 (6 bases). In germline, CDR1 is SGHNT, CDR2 YYREEE (reference sequence). The CDR3 consists of 12 residues. Trimming removed 7 bases from V and 4 bases from J, with 12 bases in between. In DNA, the CDR3 is TGTGCCAGCGGACGGGACACTTACGAGCAGTACTTC. Its protein is CASGRDTYEQYF. Using reference TRBV5-4 and TRBJ2-7 for the parts outside the CDR3, the full variable domain is ETGVTQSPTHLIKTRGQQVTLRCSSQSGHNTVSWYQQALGQGPQFIFQYYREEENGRGNFPPRFSGLQFPNYSSELNVNALELDDSALYLCASGRDTYEQYFGPGTRLTVT.

The chain carries TRBV7-3 and TRBJ2-1, with 7 positions matching TRBD2. The V gene end was trimmed by 5 bases and the J gene end by 2 bases; junction bases not matched to a gene: 3. The CDR3 is 14 residues long. CDR1 and CDR2 (germline): SGHTA, FQGTGA. The CDR3 reads CASSRGDAYNEQFF. CDR3 sequence (DNA): TGTGCCAGCAGCCGGGGGGATGCCTACAATGAGCAGTTCTTC.

This chain connects TRBV7-8 to TRBJ2-3; 9 bases are shared with TRBD1. Germline trimming cut 1 base from V and 0 bases from J; bases unmatched to any gene: 2. The CDR3 loop spans 16 amino acids. CDR1 is SGHVS and CDR2 is FQNEAQ in the germline V gene. The CDR3 sequence: CASSLDGTGSTDTQYF. CDR3 sequence (DNA): TGTGCCAGCAGCTTAGACGGGACAGGGAGCACAGATACGCAGTATTTT. The whole variable domain, filled in from reference TRBV7-8 and TRBJ2-3, reads GAGVSQSPRYKVAKRGQDVALRCDPISGHVSLFWYQQALGQGPEFLTYFQNEAQLDKSGLPSDRFFAERPEGSVSTLKIQRTQQEDSAVYLCASSLDGTGSTDTQYFGPGTRLTVL.

CDR3 in DNA: TGTGCCAGCAGCTTAATCTCGGGGGGCTTGGTCCCCTACACCTTC. Translation gives CASSLISGGLVPYTF. The chain is built from TRBV13 and TRBJ1-2; TRBD1 might be the D (6 bases). CDR3 size: 15 residues. Germline V gives CDR1 PRHDT, CDR2 FYEKMQ (reference sequence). The ends were cut back, 2 bases at V and 10 bases at J, with 20 bases in the middle.

The rearrangement joins TRBV5-8 to TRBJ2-5; D is perhaps TRBD1 (5 bases). The CDR3 extends over 14 amino acids. Trimming took 0 bases from V and 5 from J, leaving 11 bases between them. Germline CDR1 SGHTS, CDR2 YDEGEE. The CDR3 DNA sequence: TGTGCCAGCAGCTTGGGCGCAGGGATGGAGACCCAGTACTTC. Translation gives CASSLGAGMETQYF.

J is TRBJ1-6 and V is TRBV4-1; no definite D call. The germline V gene has CDR1 MGHRA and CDR2 YSYEKL. V was trimmed by 0 bases and J by 0 bases, leaving 12 bases between them. This CDR3 has 18 amino acids. CDR3 loop: CASSQDGRVSSYNSPLHF. The CDR3 coding sequence is TGCGCCAGCAGCCAAGATGGGAGGGTATCCTCCTATAATTCACCCCTCCACTTT.

As DNA, the CDR3 is TGTGCCAGTCAGGGAAGCGAAAAACTGTTTTTT. Translated, it gives CASQGSEKLFF. V usage is TRBV28 and J usage is TRBJ1-4, with D maybe TRBD1 (5 bases). From germline, CDR1 is MDHEN and CDR2 SYDVKM. V was cut by 9 bases and J by 8 bases, with 10 bases left in between. This CDR3 is 11 amino acids long. The full variable domain, in which reference TRBV28 and TRBJ1-4 provide the parts outside the CDR3, is DVKVTQSSRYLVKRTGEKVFLECVQDMDHENMFWYRQDPGLGLRLIYFSYDVKMKEKGDIPEGYSVSREKKERFSLILESASTNQTSMYLCASQGSEKLFFGSGTQLSVL.

The J gene is TRBJ1-5, the V gene TRBV2; no firm D call. Trimming left V 1 base short and J 1 base short, with 8 bases between. Germline V CDR1 and CDR2: SNHLY, FYNNEI. The CDR3 is made up of 15 amino acids. The CDR3 DNA is TGTGCCAGCAGTGAAGGGCAGGCCAGCAATCAGCCCCAGCATTTT. Its translation is CASSEGQASNQPQHF.

The chain couples TRBV5-6 to TRBJ1-2; 10 positions agree with TRBD1. The J segment lost 8 bases and the V segment lost 4 bases, leaving 11 bases of the junction unmatched. Germline CDR1 is SGHDT and CDR2 is YYEEEE. The CDR3 contains 15 residues. CDR3 coding DNA: TGTGCCAGCAGCCCTGACAGGGGGCGCCCGGAGGGCTACACCTTC. The encoded protein is CASSPDRGRPEGYTF. Supplemented by reference TRBV5-6 and TRBJ1-2, the full variable domain reads DAGVTQSPTHLIKTRGQQVTLRCSPKSGHDTVSWYQQALGQGPQFIFQYYEEEERQRGNFPDRFSGHQFPNYSSELNVNALLLGDSALYLCASSPDRGRPEGYTFGSGTRLTVV.